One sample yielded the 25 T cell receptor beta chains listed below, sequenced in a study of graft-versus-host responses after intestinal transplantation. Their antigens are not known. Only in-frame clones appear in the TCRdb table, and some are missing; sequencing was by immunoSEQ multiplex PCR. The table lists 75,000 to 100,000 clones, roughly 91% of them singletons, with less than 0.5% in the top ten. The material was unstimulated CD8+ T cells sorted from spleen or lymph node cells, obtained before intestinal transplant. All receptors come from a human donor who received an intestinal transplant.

The CDR3 DNA follows: TGTGCCAGTAGTCCAGGACAGGGAAACACTGAAGCTTTCTTT. It encodes CASSPGQGNTEAFF. This chain connects TRBV19 to TRBJ1-1; the match to TRBD1 covers 8 bases. The junction had 4 bases not matched to a gene; V was cut back by 5 bases and J by 2 bases. CDR1 and CDR2 (germline): LNHDA, SQIVND (reference sequence). This CDR3 is built from 14 residues.

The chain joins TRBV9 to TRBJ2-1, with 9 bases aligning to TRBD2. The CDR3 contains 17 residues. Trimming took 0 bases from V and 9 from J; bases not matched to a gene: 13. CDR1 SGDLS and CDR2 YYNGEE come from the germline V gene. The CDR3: CASSVATGAGGHVEQFF. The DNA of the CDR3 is TGTGCCAGCAGCGTAGCTACGGGGGCGGGAGGGCATGTTGAGCAGTTCTTC.

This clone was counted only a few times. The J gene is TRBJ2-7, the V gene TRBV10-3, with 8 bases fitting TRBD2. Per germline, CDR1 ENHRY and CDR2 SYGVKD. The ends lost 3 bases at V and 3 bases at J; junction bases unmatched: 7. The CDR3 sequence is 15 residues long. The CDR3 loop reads CAISDIAGSVYEQYF. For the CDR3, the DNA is TGTGCCATCAGTGATATAGCGGGATCCGTCTACGAGCAGTACTTC.

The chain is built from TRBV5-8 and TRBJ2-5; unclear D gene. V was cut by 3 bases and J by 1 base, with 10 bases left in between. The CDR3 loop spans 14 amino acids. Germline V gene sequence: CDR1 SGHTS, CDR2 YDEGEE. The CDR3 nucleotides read TGTGCCAGCAGCTCTCGACTCACCCAAGAGACCCAGTACTTC. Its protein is CASSSRLTQETQYF.

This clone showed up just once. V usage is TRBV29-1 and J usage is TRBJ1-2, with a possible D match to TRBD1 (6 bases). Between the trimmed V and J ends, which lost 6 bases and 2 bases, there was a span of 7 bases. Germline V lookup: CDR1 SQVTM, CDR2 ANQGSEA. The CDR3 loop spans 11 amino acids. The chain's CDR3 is CSVTGNYGYTF. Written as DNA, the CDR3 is TGCAGCGTAACAGGGAACTATGGCTACACCTTC.

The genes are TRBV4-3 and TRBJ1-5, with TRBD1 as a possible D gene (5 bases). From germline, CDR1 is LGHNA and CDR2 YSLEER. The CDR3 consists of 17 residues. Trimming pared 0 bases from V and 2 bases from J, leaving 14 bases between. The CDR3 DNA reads TGCGCCAGCAGCCAAGACCTCGGAGGAGGGGGCAATCAGCCCCAGCATTTT. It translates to CASSQDLGGGGNQPQHF.

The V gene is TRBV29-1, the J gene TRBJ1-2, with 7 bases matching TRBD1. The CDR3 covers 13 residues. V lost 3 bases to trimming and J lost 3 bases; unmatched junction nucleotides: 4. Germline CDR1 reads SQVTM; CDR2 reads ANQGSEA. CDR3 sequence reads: CSVDRTGYYGYTF. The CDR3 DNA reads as TGCAGCGTTGATCGGACAGGATACTATGGCTACACCTTC.

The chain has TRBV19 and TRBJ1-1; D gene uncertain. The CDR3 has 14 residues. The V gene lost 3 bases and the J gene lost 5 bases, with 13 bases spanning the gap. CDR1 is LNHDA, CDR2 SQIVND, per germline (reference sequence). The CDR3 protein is CASSIWSRETEAFF. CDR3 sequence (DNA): TGTGCCAGTAGTATTTGGAGCCGGGAAACTGAAGCTTTCTTT.

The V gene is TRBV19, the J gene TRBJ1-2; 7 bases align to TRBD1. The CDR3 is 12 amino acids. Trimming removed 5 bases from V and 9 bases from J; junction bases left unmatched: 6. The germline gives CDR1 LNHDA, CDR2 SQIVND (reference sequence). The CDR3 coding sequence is TGTGCCAGTAGTCAAGGGGACAGCCGCTACACCTTC. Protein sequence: CASSQGDSRYTF.

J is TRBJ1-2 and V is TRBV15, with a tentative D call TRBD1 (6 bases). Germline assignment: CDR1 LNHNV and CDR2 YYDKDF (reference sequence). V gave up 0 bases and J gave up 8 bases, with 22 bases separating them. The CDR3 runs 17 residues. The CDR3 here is CATSRDQGLVLSDGYTF. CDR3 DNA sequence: TGTGCCACCAGCAGAGATCAGGGGCTCGTACTTTCTGACGGCTACACCTTC.

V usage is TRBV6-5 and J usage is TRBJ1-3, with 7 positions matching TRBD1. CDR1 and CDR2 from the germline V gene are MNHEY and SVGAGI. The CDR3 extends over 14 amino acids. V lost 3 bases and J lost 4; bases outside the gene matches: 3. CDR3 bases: TGTGCCAGCAGTTATAGACAGGGAGGAAACACCATATATTTT. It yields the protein CASSYRQGGNTIYF.

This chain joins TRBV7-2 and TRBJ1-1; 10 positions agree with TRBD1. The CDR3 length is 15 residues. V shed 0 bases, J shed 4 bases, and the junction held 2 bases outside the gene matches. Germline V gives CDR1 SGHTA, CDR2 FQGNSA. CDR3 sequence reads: CASSLADRGGTEAFF. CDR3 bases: TGTGCCAGCAGCTTAGCGGACAGGGGGGGCACTGAAGCTTTCTTT.

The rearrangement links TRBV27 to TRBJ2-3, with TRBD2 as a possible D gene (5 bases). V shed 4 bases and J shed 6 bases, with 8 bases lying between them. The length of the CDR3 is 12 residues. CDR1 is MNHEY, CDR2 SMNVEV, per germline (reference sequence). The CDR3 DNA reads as TGTGCCAGCAGTTCACTAGGCGATACGCAGTATTTT. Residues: CASSSLGDTQYF.

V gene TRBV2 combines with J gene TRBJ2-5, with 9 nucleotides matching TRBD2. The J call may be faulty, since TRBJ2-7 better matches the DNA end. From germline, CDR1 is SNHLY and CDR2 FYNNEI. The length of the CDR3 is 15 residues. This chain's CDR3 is CASSDMPSGAYEQYF. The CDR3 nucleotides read TGTGCCAGCAGTGATATGCCTAGCGGGGCCTACGAGCAGTACTTC.

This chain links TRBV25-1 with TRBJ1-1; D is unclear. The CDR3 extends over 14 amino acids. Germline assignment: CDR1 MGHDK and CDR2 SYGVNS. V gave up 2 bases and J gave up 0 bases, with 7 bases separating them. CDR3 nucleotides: TGTGCCAGCAGTGAACACTCGTTGAACACTGAAGCTTTCTTT. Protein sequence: CASSEHSLNTEAFF.

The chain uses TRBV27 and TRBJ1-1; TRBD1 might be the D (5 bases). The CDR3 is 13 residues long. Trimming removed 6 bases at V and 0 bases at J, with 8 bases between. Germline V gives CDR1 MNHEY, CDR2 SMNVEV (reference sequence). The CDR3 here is CASSDSMNTEAFF. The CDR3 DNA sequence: TGTGCCAGCAGCGACAGCATGAACACTGAAGCTTTCTTT.

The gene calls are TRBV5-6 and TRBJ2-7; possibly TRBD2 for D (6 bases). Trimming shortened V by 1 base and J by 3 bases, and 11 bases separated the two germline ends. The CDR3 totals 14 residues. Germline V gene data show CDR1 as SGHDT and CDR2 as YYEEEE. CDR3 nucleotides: TGTGCCAGCAGCTTGCACGGCGGGATCTACGAGCAGTACTTC. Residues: CASSLHGGIYEQYF. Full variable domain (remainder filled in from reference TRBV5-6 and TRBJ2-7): DAGVTQSPTHLIKTRGQQVTLRCSPKSGHDTVSWYQQALGQGPQFIFQYYEEEERQRGNFPDRFSGHQFPNYSSELNVNALLLGDSALYLCASSLHGGIYEQYFGPGTRLTVT.

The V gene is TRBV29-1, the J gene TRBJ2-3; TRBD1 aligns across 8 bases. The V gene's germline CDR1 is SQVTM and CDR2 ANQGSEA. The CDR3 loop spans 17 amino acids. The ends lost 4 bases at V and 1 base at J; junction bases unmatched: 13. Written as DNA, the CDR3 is TGCAGCGTTGGGACAGCCGATCCGGGACAGGGCACAGATACGCAGTATTTT. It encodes CSVGTADPGQGTDTQYF.

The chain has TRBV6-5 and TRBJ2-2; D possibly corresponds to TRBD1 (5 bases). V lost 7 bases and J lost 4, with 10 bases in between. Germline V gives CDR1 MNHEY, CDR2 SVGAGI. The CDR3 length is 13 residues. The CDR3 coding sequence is TGTGCCAGCACAAAGGGGATCACCGGGGAGCTGTTTTTT. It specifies CASTKGITGELFF.

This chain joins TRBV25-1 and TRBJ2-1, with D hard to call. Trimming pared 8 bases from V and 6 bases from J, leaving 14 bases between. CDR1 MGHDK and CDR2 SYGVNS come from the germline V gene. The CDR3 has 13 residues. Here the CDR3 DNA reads TGTGCCAGCCTTGAGGCGTCTAGCAATGAGCAGTTCTTC. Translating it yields CASLEASSNEQFF.

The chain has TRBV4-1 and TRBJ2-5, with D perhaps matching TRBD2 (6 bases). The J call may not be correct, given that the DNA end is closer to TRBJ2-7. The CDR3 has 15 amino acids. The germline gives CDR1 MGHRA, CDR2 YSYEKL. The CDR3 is CASSQGASASYEQYF. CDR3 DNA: TGCGCCAGCAGCCAAGGGGCTAGCGCCTCCTACGAGCAGTACTTC.

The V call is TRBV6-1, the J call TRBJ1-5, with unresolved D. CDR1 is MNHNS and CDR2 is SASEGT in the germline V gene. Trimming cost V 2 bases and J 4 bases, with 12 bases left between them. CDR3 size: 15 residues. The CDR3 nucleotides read TGTGCCAGCAGTGAATGGTGGGCGGGAAATCAGCCCCAGCATTTT. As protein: CASSEWWAGNQPQHF.

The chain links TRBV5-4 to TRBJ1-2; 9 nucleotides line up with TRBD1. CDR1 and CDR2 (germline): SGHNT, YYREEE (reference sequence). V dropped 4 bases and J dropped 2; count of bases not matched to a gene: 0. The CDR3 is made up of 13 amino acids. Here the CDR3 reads CASSGQGNYGYTF. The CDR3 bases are TGTGCCAGCAGCGGACAGGGGAACTATGGCTACACCTTC.

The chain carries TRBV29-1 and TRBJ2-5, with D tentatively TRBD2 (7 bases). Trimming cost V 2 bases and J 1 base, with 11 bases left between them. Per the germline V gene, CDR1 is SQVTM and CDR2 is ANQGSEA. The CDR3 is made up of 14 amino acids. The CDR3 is CSVEWAGAQETQYF. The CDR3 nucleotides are TGCAGCGTTGAATGGGCGGGGGCCCAAGAGACCCAGTACTTC.

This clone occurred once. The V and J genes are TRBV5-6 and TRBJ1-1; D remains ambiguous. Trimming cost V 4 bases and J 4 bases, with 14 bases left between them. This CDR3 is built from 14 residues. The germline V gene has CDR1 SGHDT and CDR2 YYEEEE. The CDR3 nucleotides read TGTGCCAGCAGCGTTGGGCCGGCTGGCACTGAAGCTTTCTTT. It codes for CASSVGPAGTEAFF.